This is a list of T cell receptor beta chains from one sample in a study of PD-L1 blockade in urothelial cancer. TCRdb keeps only in-frame clones here, not all; method: immunoSEQ multiplex PCR. Seen here are over 100,000 clones, around 93% observed once, and the top ten hold under 5%. The sequencing here drew on PBMCs, taken around atezolizumab (anti-PD-L1) treatment. The receptors were gathered from a man in his sixties with urothelial cancer. Each CDR3 is given with its conserved first and last residue. A D gene is named only where the DNA matches it firmly. Some rows have no size entry. The others give once, few or many, or a class for an expanded clone.

d_call j_call v_call clone_size cdr3_nt cdr3_aa
NA TRBJ1-4 TRBV19 NA TGTGCCAGTAGTATCCAGGGTCCTGGGGAAAAACTGTTTTTT CASSIQGPGEKLFF
TRBD1 TRBJ2-6 TRBV7-3 NA TGTGCCAGCAGCCTCACAGGGGCGGTCGTGAACTCTGGGGCCAACGTCCTGACTTTC CASSLTGAVVNSGANVLTF
TRBD1 TRBJ1-4 TRBV4-3 NA TGCGCCAGCAGCCGGGACAGGGGAGAAAAACTGTTTTTT CASSRDRGEKLFF
NA TRBJ2-7 TRBV6-6 NA TGTGCCAGCAGTTCTCAGACAGGCCCCTACGAGCAGTACTTC CASSSQTGPYEQYF
TRBD1 TRBJ1-2 TRBV7-2 NA TGTGCCAGCAGCTTAAAGGGACAGAACTATGGCTACACCTTC CASSLKGQNYGYTF
NA TRBJ2-7 TRBV6-1 NA TGTGCCAGCAGTGCTGAGGCAGTGGAGCTCGAGCAGTACTTC CASSAEAVELEQYF
TRBD2 TRBJ2-7 TRBV10-2 NA TGCGCCAGCAGTGATCCCGCGACTAGCGGGAGGGAGTACGAGCAGTACTTC CASSDPATSGREYEQYF
NA TRBJ1-1 TRBV5-7 NA TGTGCCAGCAGCAACCAGGGGAACACTGAAGCTTTCTTT CASSNQGNTEAFF
TRBD2 TRBJ2-2 TRBV7-2 NA TGTGCCAGCAGCTTCGCTAGCGGGAGCGTCACCGGGGAGCTGTTTTTT CASSFASGSVTGELFF
NA TRBJ2-7 TRBV29-1 NA TGCAGCGTTGAAGTCGCAGGGCAGCAGTACTTC CSVEVAGQQYF
TRBD2 TRBJ2-3 TRBV10-3 NA TGTGCCATCAGTGGGCCTAGCGGGGATACGCAGTATTTT CAISGPSGDTQYF
TRBD2 TRBJ2-5 TRBV5-1 NA TGCGCCAGCAGTGAGACTAGCGGGGCGGGAGAGTGGACCCAGTACTTC CASSETSGAGEWTQYF
NA TRBJ1-5 TRBV11-2 few TGTGCCAGCAGCTTTTATATGAATCAGCCCCAGCATTTT CASSFYMNQPQHF
TRBD1 TRBJ1-2 TRBV19 NA TGTGCCAGTGGTAGGGGGACAGTTAATGTGGACTATGGCTACACCTTC CASGRGTVNVDYGYTF
NA TRBJ2-3 TRBV4-1 NA TGCGCCAGCAGCGCACGGGACTTACCAAGCACAGATACGCAGTATTTT CASSARDLPSTDTQYF
NA TRBJ1-2 TRBV6-1 NA TGTGCCAGCAGTGAGCAGGGATCTAACTATGGCTACACCTTC CASSEQGSNYGYTF
TRBD1 TRBJ2-2 TRBV19 NA TGTGCCAGTAGTCCCACAGGGGGCAGCACCGGGGAGCTGTTTTTT CASSPTGGSTGELFF
TRBD1 TRBJ2-7 TRBV5-8 NA TGTGCCAGCAGGCGGACAGGGGCCTACGAGCAGTACTTC CASRRTGAYEQYF
TRBD1 TRBJ2-7 TRBV19 once TGTGCCAGTAGTATGACCTTACAGGGGAGTTTCGACGAGCAGTACTTC CASSMTLQGSFDEQYF
NA TRBJ2-5 TRBV2 NA TGTGCCGGAACTTACAGGGAACCTGGCCTAGCCGAAGAGACCCAGTACTTC CAGTYREPGLAEETQYF
TRBD2 TRBJ2-5 TRBV14 NA TGTGCCAGCAGCCGACTAGCGGGGGGGCCCGAGACCCAGTACTTC CASSRLAGGPETQYF
NA TRBJ2-7 TRBV4-2 NA TGTGCCAGCAGCCAGGAGGGAGAGGCCCTGTACTTC CASSQEGEALYF
TRBD2 TRBJ2-2 TRBV2 NA TGTGCCAGCAGTGAACAGGGGACTAGCACCGGGGAGCTGTTTTTT CASSEQGTSTGELFF
NA TRBJ2-1 TRBV11-2 NA TGTGCCAGCAGCCCGGCCGGGACAAGACACCGAAAGCAGTTCTTC CASSPAGTRHRKQFF
NA TRBJ1-1 TRBV6-5 NA TGTGCCAGCAGTGACAGGCGGAACACTGAAGCTTTCTTT CASSDRRNTEAFF